These 9 T cell receptor beta chains originate from one sample sequenced in a study of control samples from healthy donors and cancer patients. The method was immunoSEQ multiplex PCR; TCRdb's version includes in-frame clones alone and lacks a portion of them. The table has about 110,000 clones, about nine tenths seen once. Sequencing used blood. The receptors were sampled from a woman aged 18-29 years in good health.

The V gene is TRBV7-2, the J gene TRBJ2-7; no firm D call. CDR1 and CDR2 from the germline V gene are SGHTA and FQGNSA. The CDR3 loop spans 14 amino acids. Trimming stripped 3 bases from V and 4 bases from J, with 13 bases between. The CDR3 sequence is CASSFKASWYEQYF. CDR3 coding DNA: TGTGCCAGCAGCTTCAAGGCTTCTTGGTACGAGCAGTACTTC.

This rearrangement joins TRBV5-1 to TRBJ2-1, with 9 nucleotides matching TRBD2. Germline-derived CDR1 and CDR2 are SGHRS and YFSETQ. J lost 1 base, V lost 7 bases, and 6 bases had no gene match. There are 15 residues in the CDR3. The chain's CDR3 is CASGVGLASYNEQFF. CDR3 bases: TGCGCCAGCGGGGTAGGACTAGCGTCCTACAATGAGCAGTTCTTC.

This sequence joins TRBV13 and TRBJ2-3, with 13 bases lining up with TRBD2. Germline values: CDR1 PRHDT, CDR2 FYEKMQ (reference sequence). The CDR3 sequence is 17 residues long. After removal of 0 bases from V and 5 bases from J, the junction contained 5 bases not matched to a gene. The CDR3 here is CASSLGGLAGVKDTQYF. The CDR3 coding sequence is TGTGCCAGCAGCTTAGGAGGACTAGCGGGAGTGAAAGATACGCAGTATTTT.

This rearrangement joins TRBV5-4 to TRBJ2-7, with D possibly being TRBD2 (5 bases). Germline lookup yields CDR1 SGHNT and CDR2 YYREEE (reference sequence). The CDR3 is 15 residues long. Deletions cut 0 bases from V and 6 bases from J, with 16 bases between. The CDR3 DNA reads TGTGCCAGCAGCTTGGGGGAGTCCAGTCTTGGCGAGCAGTACTTC. As protein: CASSLGESSLGEQYF.

The DNA of the CDR3 is TGCGCCAGCAGCCTCGTTCCGGGGAGATCAACCTACGAGCAGTACTTC. It translates to CASSLVPGRSTYEQYF. V gene TRBV5-1 combines with J gene TRBJ2-7; maybe TRBD2 (5 bases). Germline values: CDR1 SGHRS, CDR2 YFSETQ. The V end lost 4 bases, the J end lost 2 bases, and 19 bases lay between the germline ends. The CDR3 contains 16 residues.

The V gene is TRBV2, the J gene TRBJ1-1; a weak D match, TRBD1 (5 bases). The CDR3 consists of 13 residues. From germline, CDR1 is SNHLY and CDR2 FYNNEI. Trimming took 7 bases from V and 3 from J, leaving 12 bases between them. The DNA for the CDR3 is TGTGCCAGCAAAGACAGATGGGACACTGAAGCTTTCTTT. This sequence encodes CASKDRWDTEAFF.

This chain joins TRBV7-2 and TRBJ2-7; 11 positions agree with TRBD2. Per germline, CDR1 SGHTA and CDR2 FQGNSA. With V trimmed by 2 bases and J by 4 bases, 13 bases remained unmatched. The CDR3 totals 18 residues. In nucleotides, the CDR3 is TGTGCCAGCAGCTTACCACCACCCCCGGGACTAGCGGATTACGAGCAGTACTTC. Its translation: CASSLPPPPGLADYEQYF.

Only a few counts were recorded for this clone. The CDR3 DNA follows: TGTGCCAGCAGCCTCACCCCCCGGGAAAGGGCTTTCTTT. This encodes CASSLTPRERAFF. The chain employs TRBV7-9 and TRBJ1-1; D ambiguous. The V gene lost 5 bases and the J gene lost 11 bases, with 18 bases spanning the gap. This CDR3 comprises 13 residues. The germline V gene has CDR1 SEHNR and CDR2 FQNEAQ (reference sequence).

The chain joins TRBV10-3 to TRBJ2-3, with 7 positions matching TRBD2. This CDR3 comprises 14 residues. V trimming: 6 bases; J trimming: 3 bases; junction bases outside the gene matches: 6. In germline, CDR1 is ENHRY, CDR2 SYGVKD. Written as DNA, the CDR3 is TGTGCCATCAGACCCGGGGAGGGGACAGATACGCAGTATTTT. Protein: CAIRPGEGTDTQYF.